This T cell receptor (beta chain) came from a study of OX40 agonist ivuxolimab in advanced cancers. Data came from immunoSEQ multiplex PCR; TCRdb stores just in-frame clones and leaves some out. The sample lists tens of thousands of clones; roughly nine tenths were seen once. People who had autoimmune disease history or systemic immunosuppression were excluded. The ends lost 6 bases at V and 2 bases at J; junction bases unmatched: 8. Germline CDR1 SNHLY, CDR2 FYNNEI. CDR3 size: 15 residues. The table lists this clone with a few counts. This receptor was identified in an adult with an advanced solid tumor such as melanoma, head and neck, liver or kidney cancer. The rearrangement joins TRBV2 to TRBJ2-3, with 7 bases lining up with TRBD1. This specimen was CD4+ or CD8+ T cells sorted from blood, taken in a trial of the OX40 agonist ivuxolimab. The CDR3: CASRVGTEPTDTQYF. The CDR3 coding sequence is TGTGCCAGCAGGGTAGGGACAGAGCCCACAGATACGCAGTATTTT.